One and the same sample provided the 32 T cell receptor beta chains below, sequenced in a study of blood T cells in healthy people across ages. For the second PCR, which ran for 7 to 11 cycles, a sample-barcoded 5' primer and a J-beta primer mix were used. TCRdb re-called the 5' RACE reads with MiXCR, one entry per CDR3 protein. The sample lists over 600,000 distinct CDR3 sequences, roughly 50% occurring once. The material sequenced was blood. The receptors stem from a man aged 35 to 55 in good health.

This clonotype was seen a few times. The chain uses TRBV4-3 and TRBJ2-3, with D perhaps TRBD2 (6 bases). V was pared by 0 bases and J by 4 bases, with 11 bases between. CDR3 length equals 15 residues. CDR1 is LGHNA, CDR2 YSLEER, per germline. CDR3 nucleotide sequence: TGCGCCAGCAGCCAAGAGGGCCGGAGGGCAGATACGCAGTATTTT. This gives the protein CASSQEGRRADTQYF.

The chain joins TRBV20-1 to TRBJ1-2; 7 bases fit TRBD1. V was pared by 5 bases and J by 8 bases, with 8 bases of the junction left unmatched. This CDR3 region has 12 residues. The germline V gene encodes CDR1 DFQATT and CDR2 SNEGSKA (reference sequence). CDR3 amino acids: CSAPRQGPGYTF. In nucleotides, the CDR3 is TGCAGTGCTCCTCGACAGGGCCCGGGCTACACCTTC.

This clonotype was seen many times. This chain joins TRBV4-2 and TRBJ2-5; no definite D call. This CDR3 is 13 amino acids long. Trimming removed 4 bases at V and 2 bases at J, with 8 bases between. Germline CDR1 is LGHNA and CDR2 is YNFKEQ. The CDR3: CASSPERQETQYF. In nucleotides, the CDR3 is TGTGCCAGCAGCCCCGAGCGTCAAGAGACCCAGTACTTC.

This clonotype was counted a few times. The genes are TRBV3-1 and TRBJ2-7; TRBD1 aligns across 8 bases. The J call may be wrong; the DNA end is better matched by TRBJ2-5. There are 15 residues in the CDR3. Germline CDR1 and CDR2: LGHDT and YNNKEL (reference sequence). The CDR3 is CASSLTTGGRETQYF. In DNA form, the CDR3 reads TGTGCCAGCAGCCTAACAACAGGGGGAAGAGAGACCCAGTACTTC.

This clonotype was observed a few times. The rearrangement links TRBV12-3 or TRBV12-4 to TRBJ2-1; 7 bases map to TRBD1. After removal of 3 bases from V and 0 bases from J, the junction contained 14 bases not matched to a gene. CDR3 length: 19 amino acids. As DNA, the CDR3 is TGTGCCAGCAGTTTCCGCCGGACAGGCCTCGTGGGCTCCTACAATGAGCAGTTCTTC. Protein: CASSFRRTGLVGSYNEQFF.

This clonotype was observed a handful of times. The V gene is TRBV7-9, the J gene TRBJ1-4, with 11 nucleotides matching TRBD1. This CDR3 is built from 14 residues. Germline-derived CDR1 and CDR2 are SEHNR and FQNEAQ (reference sequence). J lost 8 bases, V lost 2 bases, and 1 base had no gene match. CDR3 region: CASSLRDRGEKLFF. DNA of the CDR3: TGTGCCAGCAGCTTACGGGACAGGGGGGAAAAACTGTTTTTT.

The chain uses TRBV27 and TRBJ2-5, with 7 bases fitting TRBD1. Matching the DNA end better, TRBJ2-7 makes the J call doubtful. This CDR3 is 15 amino acids long. From germline, CDR1 is MNHEY and CDR2 SMNVEV (reference sequence). The CDR3 DNA follows: TGTGCCAGCAGTCCTAACGCCGGGACAGCCGACGAGCAGTACTTC. As protein: CASSPNAGTADEQYF.

The chain is built from TRBV5-6 and TRBJ2-7; 7 positions agree with TRBD1. The germline gives CDR1 SGHDT, CDR2 YYEEEE. This CDR3 is built from 18 residues. The V segment lost 4 bases and the J segment 1 base; nucleotides outside the gene matches: 17. As DNA, the CDR3 is TGTGCCAGCAGCCCCGCAATAGTAGACAGGGATAGTTCCTACGAGCAGTACTTC. Translated, it gives CASSPAIVDRDSSYEQYF.

This clonotype was seen more than once but under ten times. J is TRBJ1-5 and V is TRBV12-3 or TRBV12-4; unclear D gene. The V and J ends lost 3 bases and 2 bases respectively, with 11 bases between them. The CDR3 is made up of 15 amino acids. The CDR3 nucleotides are TGTGCCAGCAGTTTCGTTCGGTGGTGCAATCAGCCCCAGCATTTT. The encoded protein is CASSFVRWCNQPQHF.

This chain uses TRBV28 with TRBJ2-3; tentatively, D is TRBD2 (5 bases). Germline CDR1 and CDR2: MDHEN and SYDVKM. The V end lost 6 bases, the J end lost 0 bases, and 10 bases lay between the germline ends. This CDR3 region has 14 residues. Written as DNA, the CDR3 is TGTGCCAGCAGAATCCAGCGGAGCACAGATACGCAGTATTTT. Translated, it gives CASRIQRSTDTQYF. Full variable domain (missing parts from reference TRBV28 and TRBJ2-3): DVKVTQSSRYLVKRTGEKVFLECVQDMDHENMFWYRQDPGLGLRLIYFSYDVKMKEKGDIPEGYSVSREKKERFSLILESASTNQTSMYLCASRIQRSTDTQYFGPGTRLTVL.

The V call is TRBV7-2, the J call TRBJ2-4, with D possibly being TRBD1 (5 bases). Judging by the DNA end, TRBJ2-5 fits better; the J call may be wrong. Germline CDR1 SGHTA, CDR2 FQGNSA. This CDR3 comprises 15 residues. CDR3 DNA: TGTGCCAGCAGCCCACAGGCCCCCTTTCGGGAGACCCAGTACTTC. Amino acid sequence: CASSPQAPFRETQYF.

The V and J genes are TRBV7-2 and TRBJ1-1, with D tentatively TRBD1 (5 bases). The CDR3 runs to 13 residues. The ends were cut back, 4 bases at V and 5 bases at J, with 11 bases in the middle. Germline V gene lookup returns CDR1 SGHTA and CDR2 FQGNSA. The CDR3 protein is CASSYGGRTEAFF. As DNA, the CDR3 is TGTGCCAGCAGCTACGGGGGGAGGACTGAAGCTTTCTTT.

This CDR3 reads CASLASYGYTF. As DNA, the CDR3 is TGTGCCAGCTTGGCCAGCTATGGCTACACCTTC. This chain uses TRBV2 with TRBJ1-2; D is undetermined. The CDR3 has 11 residues. Looked up from germline, CDR1 is SNHLY and CDR2 is FYNNEI. V dropped 8 bases and J dropped 4 bases, with 8 bases sitting between them.

The CDR3 region is CASSQDGEGGNEKLFF. CDR3 sequence (DNA): TGCGCCAGCAGCCAAGATGGAGAGGGGGGGAATGAAAAACTGTTTTTT. This sequence joins TRBV4-1 and TRBJ1-4; D perhaps matches TRBD1 (6 bases). The CDR3 spans 16 residues. Germline CDR1 and CDR2: MGHRA and YSYEKL. V lost 0 bases to trimming and J lost 5 bases, with 13 bases between them.

The rearrangement joins TRBV7-2 to TRBJ1-4, with a possible D match to TRBD1 (6 bases). V lost 1 base, J lost 7 bases, and 10 bases lay in between. Germline V CDR1 and CDR2: SGHTA, FQGNSA. The CDR3 is 14 residues long. CDR3 sequence reads: CASSLDGGSEKLFF. CDR3 coding DNA: TGTGCCAGCAGCTTAGATGGGGGCAGTGAAAAACTGTTTTTT.

The rearrangement uses TRBV7-8 and TRBJ1-5, with D perhaps matching TRBD1 (5 bases). The CDR3 spans 17 residues. V was cut by 0 bases and J by 6 bases, with 18 bases left in between. The germline V gene has CDR1 SGHVS and CDR2 FQNEAQ. DNA for the CDR3: TGTGCCAGCAGCTTAGCGGGCAGGGTTGGGTTTGGTCAGCCCCAGCATTTT. Translating it yields CASSLAGRVGFGQPQHF.

The CDR3 DNA follows: TGTGCCAGCAGTTACTCGCGGGGAGGGTTAGATACGCAGTATTTT. Its protein product is CASSYSRGGLDTQYF. The V call is TRBV6-6, the J call TRBJ2-3; 7 nucleotides agree with TRBD2. CDR3 size: 15 residues. Losses at the gene ends were 0 bases for V and 5 bases for J; bases not matched to a gene: 5. CDR1 is MNHNY, CDR2 SVGAGI, per germline (reference sequence).

V gene TRBV2 combines with J gene TRBJ1-1; D unclear. Germline lookup yields CDR1 SNHLY and CDR2 FYNNEI. The CDR3 totals 14 residues. The ends were cut back, 2 bases at V and 1 base at J, with 8 bases in the middle. The CDR3 loop reads CASSERAANTEAFF. CDR3 sequence (DNA): TGTGCCAGCAGTGAAAGGGCAGCGAACACTGAAGCTTTCTTT.

The sample holds a few counts of this clonotype. The rearrangement uses TRBV28 and TRBJ2-6; D unclear. The CDR3 runs 15 residues. V lost 2 bases and J lost 2, with 7 bases in between. The germline CDR1 and CDR2 sequences are MDHEN and SYDVKM. The CDR3 loop reads CASSLRGTGANVLTF. Here the CDR3 DNA reads TGTGCCAGCAGTTTAAGAGGCACTGGGGCCAACGTCCTGACTTTC.

This clonotype was seen only a few times. The V gene is TRBV28, the J gene TRBJ2-5; D unclear. The germline CDR1 and CDR2 sequences are MDHEN and SYDVKM. This CDR3 contains 12 residues. The V end was cut by 2 bases, the J end by 11 bases, with 12 bases between. The DNA for the CDR3 is TGTGCCAGCAGTTTAGTCGTCAATGAGCAGTACTTC. Its protein is CASSLVVNEQYF.

The J gene is TRBJ2-3, the V gene TRBV7-9; unclear D gene. The CDR3 length is 16 residues. Germline assignment: CDR1 SEHNR and CDR2 FQNEAQ (reference sequence). Trimming stripped 5 bases from V and 2 bases from J, with 17 bases between. The chain's CDR3 is CASSPEESGYTDTQYF. The CDR3, as DNA: TGTGCCAGCAGCCCTGAAGAGTCGGGTTACACAGATACGCAGTATTTT.

In its sample, this clonotype was seen a few times. V is TRBV3-1 and J is TRBJ2-7, with D uncertain. This CDR3 has 14 residues. CDR1 and CDR2 (germline): LGHDT, YNNKEL (reference sequence). Trimming took off 0 bases at V and 1 base at J, with 7 bases between the two ends. The CDR3 loop reads CASSQDLRSYEQYF. The CDR3 region has the DNA TGTGCCAGCAGCCAAGATTTAAGGTCCTACGAGCAGTACTTC.

This clonotype appeared once. In nucleotides, the CDR3 is TGCGCCAGCAGCATGGACACACTCGCAACTAATGAAAAACTGTTTTTT. Residues: CASSMDTLATNEKLFF. The V and J genes are TRBV5-1 and TRBJ1-4; D is perhaps TRBD1 (5 bases). The CDR3 spans 16 residues. Looked up from germline, CDR1 is SGHRS and CDR2 is YFSETQ. V was clipped by 4 bases and J by 0 bases, with 13 bases between them.

V is TRBV7-9 and J is TRBJ1-1; a weak D match, TRBD1 (5 bases). The V and J ends lost 3 bases and 4 bases respectively, with 15 bases between them. Germline values: CDR1 SEHNR, CDR2 FQNEAQ (reference sequence). This CDR3 contains 15 residues. The CDR3: CASSFRRGTVTEAFF. CDR3 sequence (DNA): TGTGCCAGCAGCTTCCGTAGGGGTACAGTCACTGAAGCTTTCTTT.

V gene TRBV4-2 combines with J gene TRBJ1-2; a weak D match, TRBD1 (5 bases). There are 13 residues in the CDR3. The germline V gene has CDR1 LGHNA and CDR2 YNFKEQ. V shed 1 base and J shed 8 bases, with 11 bases lying between them. The CDR3 coding sequence is TGTGCCAGCAGCCAAGTATTTGGGGACGGCTACACCTTC. This sequence encodes CASSQVFGDGYTF.

This rearrangement joins TRBV4-3 to TRBJ2-3; D might be TRBD1 or TRBD2, each matching 5 bases. The germline gives CDR1 LGHNA, CDR2 YSLEER. The CDR3 is 17 amino acids. V lost 1 base to trimming and J lost 2 bases, with 16 bases between them. CDR3 amino acids: CASSQGGVAATTDTQYF. The CDR3 coding sequence is TGCGCCAGCAGCCAAGGAGGGGTAGCTGCTACCACAGATACGCAGTATTTT.

This chain links TRBV3-1 with TRBJ1-2; TRBD1 is a possible D gene (6 bases). The V end lost 1 base, the J end lost 4 bases, and 19 bases lay between the germline ends. CDR1 is LGHDT, CDR2 YNNKEL, per germline (reference sequence). CDR3 length: 17 amino acids. The CDR3 coding sequence is TGTGCCAGCAGCCAAGGGGGTAACAGGGTTAGGTCCTATGGCTACACCTTC. Amino acids: CASSQGGNRVRSYGYTF.

This chain links TRBV4-3 with TRBJ1-1; weak D call: TRBD1 (6 bases). Looked up from germline, CDR1 is LGHNA and CDR2 is YSLEER. The CDR3 is 13 amino acids. V gave up 4 bases and J gave up 3 bases, with 9 bases separating them. The CDR3 spells CASSRDTYTEAFF. CDR3 coding DNA: TGCGCCAGCAGCCGGGACACATACACTGAAGCTTTCTTT.

This clonotype was seen a handful of times. This chain uses TRBV5-1 with TRBJ2-5; D unclear. Trimming took 0 bases from V and 1 from J, leaving 10 bases between them. From germline, CDR1 is SGHRS and CDR2 YFSETQ. The CDR3 is made up of 15 amino acids. The chain's CDR3 is CASSLAAASQETQYF. CDR3 coding DNA: TGCGCCAGCAGCTTGGCCGCGGCCAGCCAAGAGACCCAGTACTTC.

V usage is TRBV20-1 and J usage is TRBJ2-7, with TRBD2 matching 7 bases. The trim removed 7 bases at V and 4 bases at J, leaving 10 bases unmatched. From germline, CDR1 is DFQATT and CDR2 SNEGSKA (reference sequence). The CDR3 is made up of 13 amino acids. For the CDR3, the DNA is TGCAGTGTCAGGGACTACCTCTCATACGAGCAGTACTTC. Translated, it gives CSVRDYLSYEQYF.

This clonotype has ten or more counts. V gene TRBV3-1 combines with J gene TRBJ2-1; D may be TRBD1 or TRBD2 (6 bases each). Trimming removed 1 base from V and 6 bases from J, with 16 bases in between. CDR3 length: 16 amino acids. The germline gives CDR1 LGHDT, CDR2 YNNKEL (reference sequence). CDR3 sequence (DNA): TGTGCCAGCAGCCAAGCGAGGGGGGACTGGACCAATGAGCAGTTCTTC. Translating it yields CASSQARGDWTNEQFF.

The chain combines TRBV12-3 or TRBV12-4 with TRBJ1-1; weak D call: TRBD1 (6 bases). The ends were cut back, 4 bases at V and 10 bases at J, with 19 bases in the middle. The CDR3 runs to 14 residues. CDR3 nucleotide sequence: TGTGCCAGCAGTTGGGGACACCCCGGGGGTCGAGCTTTCTTT. Translation gives CASSWGHPGGRAFF.